Below, 3 T cell receptor beta chains from the same sample are listed, as sequenced in a study of control samples from healthy donors and cancer patients. Produced via immunoSEQ multiplex PCR; TCRdb's table is partial and in-frame only. The sample consists of some 140,000 clones, approximately 96% of them appearing once. Sequences were obtained from blood. The receptors stem from a man between 40 and 49 years old in good health.

The chain links TRBV9 to TRBJ1-2, with a tentative D call TRBD1 (6 bases). CDR1 SGDLS and CDR2 YYNGEE come from the germline V gene. V was pared by 4 bases and J by 4 bases, with 17 bases between. The CDR3 runs 15 residues. The CDR3, as DNA: TGTGCCAGCAGCTCGTCCAGGGGAAGTGGCTATGGCTACACCTTC. Amino acid sequence: CASSSSRGSGYGYTF.

This sequence joins TRBV11-2 and TRBJ2-3; D is unclear. The length of the CDR3 is 13 residues. Trimming took off 4 bases at V and 4 bases at J, with 9 bases between the two ends. Germline assignment: CDR1 SGHAT and CDR2 FQNNGV. CDR3 region: CASSSAFSDTQYF. Here the CDR3 DNA reads TGTGCCAGCAGCTCCGCTTTTTCAGATACGCAGTATTTT.

The V call is TRBV6-6, the J call TRBJ2-6; the match to TRBD1 covers 8 bases. The CDR3 spans 16 residues. CDR1 and CDR2 (germline): MNHNY, SVGAGI (reference sequence). The junction had 4 bases not matched to a gene; V was cut back by 5 bases and J by 1 base. This CDR3 is CASSRQGPSGANVLTF. As DNA, the CDR3 is TGTGCCAGCAGTCGACAGGGGCCGTCTGGGGCCAACGTCCTGACTTTC.